Listed here is a single T cell receptor beta chain. Its cognate antigen is unknown. A read error may produce the germline difference seen at one junction end. The data stem from a study of blood T cells in healthy people across ages. Overall study results and limits: The unknown donor CMV status may have confounded expanded clonotype changes. There was a strong correlation between TCR beta diversity and naive T cell percentage.

Next came a second PCR, run for about 6 to 11 cycles, which used a sample-barcoded 5' primer along with a J-beta primer mix. Per-sample output comprised a minimum of 2.5 million paired-end reads containing CDR3. TCRdb reprocessed the 5' RACE reads via MiXCR and lists one record per CDR3 protein. The profile covers hundreds of thousands of distinct CDR3 sequences, with approximately 24% appearing a single time and less than 3.5% taken by the ten largest. The germline CDR1 and CDR2 sequences are SEHNR and FQNEAQ (reference sequence). There are 15 residues in the CDR3. The same data also contributed to another study, on T cells of mothers and their children.

This chain joins TRBV7-9 and TRBJ1-2; 10 positions match TRBD1. The clonotype comes from a boy younger than 18 in good health. Sequencing used blood. CDR3 in DNA: TGTGCCAACAGCTTATCGGGACAGGGGTCTGTTGGCTACACCTTC. Translating gives CANSLSGQGSVGYTF.